The sequence of this T cell receptor beta chain was determined in a study of control samples from healthy donors and cancer patients. Germline assignment: CDR1 MDHEN and CDR2 SYDVKM. V gave up 10 bases and J gave up 4 bases, with 22 bases separating them. This CDR3 contains 15 residues. The table came from immunoSEQ multiplex PCR; TCRdb's copy has only in-frame clones and leaves some out. The repertoire holds about 86,000 clones, with approximately 95% as singletons. The clonotype comes from a woman aged 30 to 39 in good health. The J gene is TRBJ1-2, the V gene TRBV28; no definite D call. The sample taken for sequencing was blood. The CDR3, as DNA: TGTGCCACAGACCGGGTTCGGAATTTGATCTATGGCTACACCTTC. Translation: CATDRVRNLIYGYTF.